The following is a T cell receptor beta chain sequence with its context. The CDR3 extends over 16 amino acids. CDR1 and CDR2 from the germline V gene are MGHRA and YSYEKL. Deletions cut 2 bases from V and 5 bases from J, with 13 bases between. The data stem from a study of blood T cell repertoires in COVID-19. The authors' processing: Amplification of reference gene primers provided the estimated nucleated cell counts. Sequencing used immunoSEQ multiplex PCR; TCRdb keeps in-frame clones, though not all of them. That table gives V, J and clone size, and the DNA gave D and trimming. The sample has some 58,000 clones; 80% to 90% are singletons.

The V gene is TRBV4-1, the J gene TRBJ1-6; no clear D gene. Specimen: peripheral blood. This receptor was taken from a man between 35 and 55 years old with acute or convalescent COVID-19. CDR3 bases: TGCGCCAGCAGCCAAAGGTGGGCAGCTAATAATTCACCCCTCCACTTT. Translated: CASSQRWAANNSPLHF.